Below are 3 T cell receptor beta chains sequenced from a single sample in a study of spatial heterogeneity in lung cancer. TCRdb ran MiXCR on the 5' RACE reads and lists one entry per CDR3 protein. The data hold more than 85,000 distinct CDR3 sequences, with approximately 8.9% observed a single time. As to time point: sample taken at primary tumor resection. Unsorted whole RNA samples from tumor, nontumor lung or frozen PBMC were sequenced. The sequences come from PBMCs, collected at surgery. The receptors stem from a male donor with early-stage non-small cell lung cancer.

This clonotype has more than one count but fewer than ten. The chain joins TRBV10-3 to TRBJ2-3; 9 nucleotides agree with TRBD1. V lost 3 bases to trimming and J lost 0 bases; unmatched junction nucleotides: 7. Germline CDR1 is ENHRY and CDR2 is SYGVKD. This CDR3 region has 17 residues. The CDR3 sequence: CAISDGQGQSSTDTQYF. The DNA for the CDR3 is TGTGCCATCAGTGACGGACAGGGGCAGTCTAGCACAGATACGCAGTATTTT.

This clonotype was seen a handful of times. This rearrangement joins TRBV7-3 to TRBJ2-6; maybe TRBD1 (6 bases). CDR1 and CDR2 (germline): SGHTA, FQGTGA. V was clipped by 5 bases and J by 4 bases, with 18 bases between them. The CDR3 totals 17 residues. CDR3: CASSIRPQGGGANVLTF. CDR3 in DNA: TGTGCCAGCAGCATACGACCACAGGGTGGCGGGGCCAACGTCCTGACTTTC.

This clonotype was detected many times. The rearrangement uses TRBV4-3 and TRBJ1-2; D perhaps matches TRBD1 (5 bases). This CDR3 has 14 amino acids. The ends were cut back, 2 bases at V and 2 bases at J, with 9 bases in the middle. Germline CDR1 is LGHNA and CDR2 is YSLEER. CDR3 region: CASSQLTVNYGYTF. The CDR3 DNA is TGCGCCAGCAGCCAATTGACAGTGAACTATGGCTACACCTTC.